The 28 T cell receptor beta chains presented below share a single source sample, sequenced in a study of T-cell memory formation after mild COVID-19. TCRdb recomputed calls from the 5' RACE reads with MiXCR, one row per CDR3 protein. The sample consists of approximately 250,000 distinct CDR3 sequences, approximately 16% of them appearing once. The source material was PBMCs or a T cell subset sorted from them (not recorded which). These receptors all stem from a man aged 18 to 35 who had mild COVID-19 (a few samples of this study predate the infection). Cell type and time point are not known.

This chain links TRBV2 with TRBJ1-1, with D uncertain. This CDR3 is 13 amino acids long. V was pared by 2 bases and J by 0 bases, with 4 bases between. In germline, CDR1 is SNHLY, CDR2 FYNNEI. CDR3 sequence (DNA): TGTGCCAGCAGTGAACTTCTGAACACTGAAGCTTTCTTT. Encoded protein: CASSELLNTEAFF.

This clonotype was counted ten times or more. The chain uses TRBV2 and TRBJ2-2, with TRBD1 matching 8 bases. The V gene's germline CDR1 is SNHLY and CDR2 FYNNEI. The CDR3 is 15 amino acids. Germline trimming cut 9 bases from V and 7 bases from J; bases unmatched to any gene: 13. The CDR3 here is CASSRQGPRVGELFF. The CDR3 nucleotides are TGTGCCAGTTCGCGACAGGGGCCAAGGGTCGGGGAGCTGTTTTTT. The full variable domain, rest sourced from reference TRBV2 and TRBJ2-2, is EPEVTQTPSHQVTQMGQEVILRCVPISNHLYFYWYRQILGQKVEFLVSFYNNEISEKSEIFDDQFSVERPDGSNFTLKIRSTKLEDSAMYFCASSRQGPRVGELFFGEGSRLTVL.

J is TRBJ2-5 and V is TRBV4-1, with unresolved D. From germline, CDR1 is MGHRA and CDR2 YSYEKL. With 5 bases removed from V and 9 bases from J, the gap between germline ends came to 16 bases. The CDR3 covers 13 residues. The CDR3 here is CASSLTRQEPQYF. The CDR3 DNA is TGCGCCAGCAGCTTGACCCGCCAGGAACCCCAGTACTTC.

CDR3 loop: CATSRARVAEAFF. The CDR3 DNA is TGTGCCACCAGCAGAGCCCGGGTCGCTGAAGCTTTCTTT. The genes are TRBV15 and TRBJ1-1; D is uncertain. The germline V gene encodes CDR1 LNHNV and CDR2 YYDKDF (reference sequence). The CDR3 length is 13 residues. Trimming removed 1 base from V and 6 bases from J, with 9 bases in between.

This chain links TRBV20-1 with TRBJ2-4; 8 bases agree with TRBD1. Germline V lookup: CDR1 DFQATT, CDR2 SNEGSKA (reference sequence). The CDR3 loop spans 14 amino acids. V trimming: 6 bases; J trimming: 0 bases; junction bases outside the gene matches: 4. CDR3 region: CSALDRVAKNIQYF. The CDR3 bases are TGCAGTGCCCTGGACAGGGTAGCCAAAAACATTCAGTACTTC.

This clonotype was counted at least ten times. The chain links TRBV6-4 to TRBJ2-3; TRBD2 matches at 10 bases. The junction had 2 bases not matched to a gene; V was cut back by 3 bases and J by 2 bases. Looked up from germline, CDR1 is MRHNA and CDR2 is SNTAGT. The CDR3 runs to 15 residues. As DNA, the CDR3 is TGTGCCAGCAGTGAAAGCGGGGGGGCCACAGATACGCAGTATTTT. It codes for CASSESGGATDTQYF.

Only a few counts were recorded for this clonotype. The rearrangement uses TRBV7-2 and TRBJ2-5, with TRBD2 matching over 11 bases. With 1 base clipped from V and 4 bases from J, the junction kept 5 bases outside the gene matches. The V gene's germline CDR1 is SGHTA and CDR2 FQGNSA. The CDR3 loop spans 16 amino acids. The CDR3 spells CASSLVAGGLGETQYF. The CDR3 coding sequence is TGTGCCAGCAGCTTAGTAGCGGGGGGGCTCGGAGAGACCCAGTACTTC.

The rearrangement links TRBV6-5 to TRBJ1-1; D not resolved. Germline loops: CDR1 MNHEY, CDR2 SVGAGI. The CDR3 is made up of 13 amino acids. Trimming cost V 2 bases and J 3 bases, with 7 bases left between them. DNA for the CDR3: TGTGCCAGCAGTTACGGCGGGGACACTGAAGCTTTCTTT. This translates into CASSYGGDTEAFF.

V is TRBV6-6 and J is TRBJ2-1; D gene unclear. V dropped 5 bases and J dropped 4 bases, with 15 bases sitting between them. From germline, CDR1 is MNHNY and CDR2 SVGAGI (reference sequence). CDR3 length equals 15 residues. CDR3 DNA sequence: TGTGCCAGCAGTATAGGACCCCCATTGTACAATGAGCAGTTCTTC. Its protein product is CASSIGPPLYNEQFF.

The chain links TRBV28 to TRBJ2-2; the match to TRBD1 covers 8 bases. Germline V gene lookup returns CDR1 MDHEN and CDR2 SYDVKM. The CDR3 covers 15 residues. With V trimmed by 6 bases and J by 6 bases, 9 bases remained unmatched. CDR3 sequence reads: CASSKWTGSPGELFF. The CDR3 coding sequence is TGTGCCAGCAGCAAATGGACAGGGAGCCCCGGGGAGCTGTTTTTT.

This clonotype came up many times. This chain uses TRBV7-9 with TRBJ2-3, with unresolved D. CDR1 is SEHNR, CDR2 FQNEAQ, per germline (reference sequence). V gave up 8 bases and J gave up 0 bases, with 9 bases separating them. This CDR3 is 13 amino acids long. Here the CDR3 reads CASRVSSTDTQYF. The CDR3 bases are TGTGCCAGCCGCGTTTCTAGCACAGATACGCAGTATTTT.

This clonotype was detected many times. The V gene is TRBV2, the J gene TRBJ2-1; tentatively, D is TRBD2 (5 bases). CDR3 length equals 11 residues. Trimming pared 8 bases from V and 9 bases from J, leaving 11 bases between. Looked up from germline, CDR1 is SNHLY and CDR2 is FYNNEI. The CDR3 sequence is CASRVRGEQFF. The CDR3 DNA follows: TGTGCCAGCCGGGTCCGGGGTGAGCAGTTCTTC.

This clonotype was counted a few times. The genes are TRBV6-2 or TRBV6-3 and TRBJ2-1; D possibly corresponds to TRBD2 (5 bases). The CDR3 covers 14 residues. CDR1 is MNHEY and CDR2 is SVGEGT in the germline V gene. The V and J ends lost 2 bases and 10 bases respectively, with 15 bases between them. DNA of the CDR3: TGTGCCAGCAGTTACACCCCCCCTAGCAGCGAGCAGTTCTTC. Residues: CASSYTPPSSEQFF.

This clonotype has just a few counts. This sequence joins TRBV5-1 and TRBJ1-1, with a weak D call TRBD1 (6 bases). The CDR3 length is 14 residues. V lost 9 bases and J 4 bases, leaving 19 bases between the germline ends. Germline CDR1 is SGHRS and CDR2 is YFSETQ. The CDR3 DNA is TGCGCCACCGGGAGGGGGGTTGAGAGCACTGAAGCTTTCTTT. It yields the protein CATGRGVESTEAFF.

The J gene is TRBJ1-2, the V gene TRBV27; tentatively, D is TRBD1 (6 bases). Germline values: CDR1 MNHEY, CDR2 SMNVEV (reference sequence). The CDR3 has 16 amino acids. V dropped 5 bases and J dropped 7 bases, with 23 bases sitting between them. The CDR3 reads CASSPGTWGAFSGYTF. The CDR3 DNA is TGTGCCAGCAGTCCGGGCACCTGGGGGGCGTTCTCTGGCTACACCTTC.

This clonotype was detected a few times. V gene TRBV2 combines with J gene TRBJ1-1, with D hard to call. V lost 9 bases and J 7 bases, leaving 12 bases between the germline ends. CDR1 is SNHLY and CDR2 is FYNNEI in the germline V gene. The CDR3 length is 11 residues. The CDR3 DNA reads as TGTGCCAGTGACCAGACTTTTGAAGCTTTCTTT. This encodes CASDQTFEAFF.

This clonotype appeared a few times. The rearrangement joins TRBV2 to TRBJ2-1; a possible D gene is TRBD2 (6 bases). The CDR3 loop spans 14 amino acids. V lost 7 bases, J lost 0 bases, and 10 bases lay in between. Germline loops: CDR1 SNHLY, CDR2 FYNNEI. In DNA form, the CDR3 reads TGTGCCAGCACTGGGACTGCCTCCTACAATGAGCAGTTCTTC. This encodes CASTGTASYNEQFF.

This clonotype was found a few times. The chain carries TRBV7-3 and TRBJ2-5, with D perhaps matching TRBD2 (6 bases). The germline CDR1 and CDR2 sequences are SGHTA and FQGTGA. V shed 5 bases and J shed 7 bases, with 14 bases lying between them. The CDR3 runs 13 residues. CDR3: CASSAGTQGTQYF. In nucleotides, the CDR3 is TGTGCCAGCAGCGCGGGGACCCAGGGGACCCAGTACTTC.

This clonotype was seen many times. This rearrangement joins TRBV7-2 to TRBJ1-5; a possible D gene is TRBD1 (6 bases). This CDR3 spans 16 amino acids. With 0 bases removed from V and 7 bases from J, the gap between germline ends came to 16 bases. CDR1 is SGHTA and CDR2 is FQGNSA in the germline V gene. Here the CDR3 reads CASSLATGGAGQPQHF. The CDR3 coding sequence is TGTGCCAGCAGCTTAGCAACGGGGGGCGCGGGACAGCCCCAGCATTTT.

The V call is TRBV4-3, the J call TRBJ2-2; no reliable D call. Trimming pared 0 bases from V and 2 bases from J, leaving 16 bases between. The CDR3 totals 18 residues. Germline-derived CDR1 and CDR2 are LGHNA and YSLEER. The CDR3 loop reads CASSQEVQAKLNTGELFF. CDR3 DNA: TGCGCCAGCAGCCAAGAAGTCCAGGCCAAGCTTAACACCGGGGAGCTGTTTTTT.

Here the CDR3 reads CASSQWTDYEQYF. Written as DNA, the CDR3 is TGTGCCAGCAGCCAGTGGACGGACTACGAGCAGTACTTC. V usage is TRBV3-1 and J usage is TRBJ2-7; D is undetermined. The CDR3 has 13 residues. V gave up 3 bases and J gave up 3 bases, with 9 bases separating them. The germline V gene encodes CDR1 LGHDT and CDR2 YNNKEL (reference sequence).

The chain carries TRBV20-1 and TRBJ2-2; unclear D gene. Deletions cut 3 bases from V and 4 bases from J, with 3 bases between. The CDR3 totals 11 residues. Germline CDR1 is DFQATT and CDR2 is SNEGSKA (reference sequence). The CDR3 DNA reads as TGCAGTGCTAGGGGCACCGGGGAGCTGTTTTTT. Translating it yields CSARGTGELFF.

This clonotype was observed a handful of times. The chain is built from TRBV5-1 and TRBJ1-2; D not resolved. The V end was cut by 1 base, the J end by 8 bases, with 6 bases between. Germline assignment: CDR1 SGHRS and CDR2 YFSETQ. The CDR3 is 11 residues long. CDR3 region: CASSLFGGYTF. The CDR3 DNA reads TGCGCCAGCAGCTTGTTTGGCGGCTACACCTTC.

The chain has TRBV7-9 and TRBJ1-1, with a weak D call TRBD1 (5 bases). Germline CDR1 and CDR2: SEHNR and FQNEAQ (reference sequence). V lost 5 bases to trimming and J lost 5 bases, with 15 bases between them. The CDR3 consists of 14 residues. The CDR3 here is CASSATGRGTEAFF. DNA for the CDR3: TGTGCCAGCAGCGCCACGGGCCGGGGGACTGAAGCTTTCTTT.

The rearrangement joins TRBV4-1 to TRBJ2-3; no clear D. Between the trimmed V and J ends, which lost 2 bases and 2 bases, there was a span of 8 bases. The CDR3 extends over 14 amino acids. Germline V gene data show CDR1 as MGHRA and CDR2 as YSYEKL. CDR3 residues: CASSQPWVTDTQYF. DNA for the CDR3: TGCGCCAGCAGCCAACCTTGGGTCACAGATACGCAGTATTTT.

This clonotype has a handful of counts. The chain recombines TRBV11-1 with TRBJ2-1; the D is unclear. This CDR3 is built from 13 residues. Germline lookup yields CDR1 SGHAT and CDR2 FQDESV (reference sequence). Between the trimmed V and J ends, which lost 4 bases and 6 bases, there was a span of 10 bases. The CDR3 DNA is TGTGCCAGCAGCTCCGACTTACGCAATGAGCAGTTCTTC. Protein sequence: CASSSDLRNEQFF.

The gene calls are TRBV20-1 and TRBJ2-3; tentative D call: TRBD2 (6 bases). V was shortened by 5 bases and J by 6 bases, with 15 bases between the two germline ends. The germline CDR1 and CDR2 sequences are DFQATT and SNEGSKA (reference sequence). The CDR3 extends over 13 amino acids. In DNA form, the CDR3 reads TGCAGTGCTCCTAGACCTGCGGGGGATACGCAGTATTTT. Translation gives CSAPRPAGDTQYF.

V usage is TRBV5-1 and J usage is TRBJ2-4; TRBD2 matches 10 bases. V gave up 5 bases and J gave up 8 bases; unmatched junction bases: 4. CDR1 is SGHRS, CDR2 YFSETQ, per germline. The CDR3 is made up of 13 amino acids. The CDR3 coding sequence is TGCGCCAGCAGTACCGGGACTAGCGACATTCAGTACTTC. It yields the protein CASSTGTSDIQYF. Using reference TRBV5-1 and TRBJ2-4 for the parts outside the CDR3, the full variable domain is KAGVTQTPRYLIKTRGQQVTLSCSPISGHRSVSWYQQTPGQGLQFLFEYFSETQRNKGNFPGRFSGRQFSNSRSEMNVSTLELGDSALYLCASSTGTSDIQYFGAGTRLSVL.